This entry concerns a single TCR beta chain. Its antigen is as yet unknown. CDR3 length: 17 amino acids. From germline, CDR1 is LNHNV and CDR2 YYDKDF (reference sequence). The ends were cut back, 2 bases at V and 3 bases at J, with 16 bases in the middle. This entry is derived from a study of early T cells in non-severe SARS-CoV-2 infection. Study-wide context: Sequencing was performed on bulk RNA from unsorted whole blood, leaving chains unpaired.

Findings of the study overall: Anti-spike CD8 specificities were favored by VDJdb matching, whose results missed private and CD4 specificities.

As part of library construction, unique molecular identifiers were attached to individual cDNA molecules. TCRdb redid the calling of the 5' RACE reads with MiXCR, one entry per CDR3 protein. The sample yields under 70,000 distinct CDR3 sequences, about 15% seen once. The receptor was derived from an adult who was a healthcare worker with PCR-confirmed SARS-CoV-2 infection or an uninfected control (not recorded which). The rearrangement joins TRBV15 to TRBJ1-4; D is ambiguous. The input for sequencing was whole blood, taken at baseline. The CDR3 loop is CATSRPAAGGSNEKLFF. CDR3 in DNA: TGTGCCACCAGCAGACCCGCCGCGGGAGGGTCTAATGAAAAACTGTTTTTT.